The rows below give T cell receptor beta chains drawn from one sample of a study of CD8 T cells in ankylosing spondylitis. TCRdb reprocessed the 5' RACE reads via MiXCR and lists one record per CDR3 protein. In the table there are 150,000 to 200,000 distinct CDR3 sequences, roughly 30% of which are singletons. The sequencing input was synovial fluid, either unsorted or a sorted T cell fraction (not recorded which). All receptors come from a male donor with ankylosing spondylitis. Both conserved end residues are trimmed from each CDR3. Size is stated for part of the rows, as once, few or many counts, or as a class when the clone is expanded.

J | size | V | CDR3
TRBJ1-2 | NA | TRBV28 | ASSSVGDRGKTLYGYT
TRBJ1-1 | NA | TRBV5-4 | ASSLGMEDTEAF
TRBJ2-6 | NA | TRBV15 | ATSRPYGGSGANVLT
TRBJ2-1 | many | TRBV20-1 | SANVASAKRDEQF
TRBJ2-1 | NA | TRBV12-3/TRBV12-4 | ASSLLGGANEQF
TRBJ2-5 | few | TRBV12-3/TRBV12-4 | ASSPLERGQYQETQY
TRBJ2-7 | NA | TRBV7-3 | ASSLNGGSADRGYEQY
TRBJ2-5 | NA | TRBV20-1 | SAEDRGGETQY
TRBJ2-1 | medium-sized | TRBV7-2 | ASSLAGLSYNEQF
TRBJ2-2 | NA | TRBV5-1 | ASSLFRAGELF
TRBJ2-7 | few | TRBV12-3/TRBV12-4 | ASSLVLAGAEQY
TRBJ2-1 | few | TRBV5-1 | ATAEGPEYNEQF
TRBJ1-5 | few | TRBV6-1 | ASSGQYFNQPQH
TRBJ2-2 | NA | TRBV3-1 | ASSPPGTTNTGELF
TRBJ2-1 | NA | TRBV12-3/TRBV12-4 | ASSFGGAEQF
TRBJ2-1 | NA | TRBV5-4 | ASSQGLAGSYEQF
TRBJ1-1 | NA | TRBV7-9 | ASSGPNTEAF
TRBJ2-3 | few | TRBV2 | ASNRQGSGTDTQY
TRBJ2-5 | NA | TRBV10-3 | AISVSAGWETQY
TRBJ1-4 | few | TRBV7-6 | ASSSSHRGTNEKLF
TRBJ1-1 | NA | TRBV30 | AWAGRTEAF
TRBJ2-6 | NA | TRBV12-3/TRBV12-4 | ASSAGTGLLFGANVLT
TRBJ1-6 | NA | TRBV28 | ASQGQLNSPLH
TRBJ2-1 | NA | TRBV3-1 | ASSQGAPAYNEQF
TRBJ2-3 | NA | TRBV15 | ATSRGAGGVGNTQY
TRBJ2-1 | NA | TRBV2 | ASGGRASGKSEQF
TRBJ2-5 | few | TRBV7-7 | ASSFSGQETQY
TRBJ1-1 | many | TRBV5-1 | ASARMENTEAF
TRBJ1-6 | few | TRBV20-1 | SARDNWQGGKGQNSPLH
TRBJ2-1 | few | TRBV6-1 | ASSEGFGTSGGGNEQF
TRBJ2-4 | once | TRBV5-1 | ASSLEASGRAVGNIQY
TRBJ2-3 | NA | TRBV6-1 | ASRVGQGAVDTQY
TRBJ2-7 | NA | TRBV20-1 | SAMFGYEQY
TRBJ2-3 | few | TRBV6-2/TRBV6-3 | ASSSDWGDTQY
TRBJ1-5 | few | TRBV6-5 | ASSLTGINQPQH
TRBJ1-1 | NA | TRBV7-9 | ASSWDSYTEAF
TRBJ1-1 | few | TRBV2 | ASSDNWGTEAF
TRBJ2-7 | NA | TRBV5-1 | ASSFKGWGGQFSMGGSYEQY
TRBJ1-4 | NA | TRBV28 | ASLTVLRSEKLF
TRBJ2-5 | NA | TRBV9 | ASSQTPLADQETQY
TRBJ2-2 | few | TRBV24-1 | ATSDSGHRAGELF
TRBJ1-1 | NA | TRBV7-8 | ASSLTSNSGTEAF
TRBJ2-5 | many | TRBV20-1 | SAPLRGQETQY
TRBJ2-1 | few | TRBV29-1 | SAKGLGVMDNEQF